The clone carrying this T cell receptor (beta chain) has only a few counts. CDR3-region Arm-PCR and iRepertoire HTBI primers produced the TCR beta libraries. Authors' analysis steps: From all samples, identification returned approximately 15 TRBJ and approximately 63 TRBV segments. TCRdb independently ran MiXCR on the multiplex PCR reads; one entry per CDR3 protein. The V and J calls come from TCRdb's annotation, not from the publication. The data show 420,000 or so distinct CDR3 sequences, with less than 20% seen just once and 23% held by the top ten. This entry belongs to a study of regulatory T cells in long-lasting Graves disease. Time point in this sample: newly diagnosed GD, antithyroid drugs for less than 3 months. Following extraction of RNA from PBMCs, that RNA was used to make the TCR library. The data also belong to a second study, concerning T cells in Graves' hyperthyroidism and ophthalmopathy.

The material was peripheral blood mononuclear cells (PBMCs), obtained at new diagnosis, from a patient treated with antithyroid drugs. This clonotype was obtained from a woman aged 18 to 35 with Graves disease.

The CDR3 sequence: CASSVKPSGSYNEQFF. CDR3 sequence (DNA): TGTGCCAGCAGCGTAAAACCTAGCGGTTCCTACAATGAGCAGTTCTTC. V and J are TRBV9 and TRBJ2-1; 7 positions match TRBD2. Germline values: CDR1 SGDLS, CDR2 YYNGEE. CDR3 length: 16 amino acids. Trimming cost V 1 base and J 1 base; bases outside gene matches: 5.